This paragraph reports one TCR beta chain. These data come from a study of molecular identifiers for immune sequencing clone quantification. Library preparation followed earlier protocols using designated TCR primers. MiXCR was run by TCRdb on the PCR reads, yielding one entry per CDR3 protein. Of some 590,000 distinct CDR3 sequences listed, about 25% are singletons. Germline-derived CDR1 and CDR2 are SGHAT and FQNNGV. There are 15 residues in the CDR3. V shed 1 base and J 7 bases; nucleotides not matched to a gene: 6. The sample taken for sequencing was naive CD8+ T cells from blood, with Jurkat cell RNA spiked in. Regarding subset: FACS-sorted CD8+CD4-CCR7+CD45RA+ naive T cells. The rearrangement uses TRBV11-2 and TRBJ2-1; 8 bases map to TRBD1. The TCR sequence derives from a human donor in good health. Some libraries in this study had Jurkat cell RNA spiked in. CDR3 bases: TGTGCCAGCAGCTTAGCAGGGGGCGCCGGGAATGAGCAGTTCTTC. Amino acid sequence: CASSLAGGAGNEQFF.